The 13 T cell receptor beta chains presented below share a single source sample, sequenced in a study of beta chain features in type 1 diabetes. The isolated RNA, all of it, was reverse transcribed, so expressed TCRB transcripts were what got sequenced. Some clones are missing from TCRdb's copy, which holds only in-frame ones; the method was immunoSEQ multiplex PCR. The data contain 300,000 to 350,000 clones, approximately 14% of them seen just once; the ten biggest clones take up approximately 7%. The sample comprised central memory CD4+ T cells from blood. The receptor source for this set is a man in his thirties or forties in good health.

The chain combines TRBV2 with TRBJ2-7; D uncertain. From germline, CDR1 is SNHLY and CDR2 FYNNEI. V shed 5 bases and J shed 3 bases, with 5 bases lying between them. This CDR3 region has 11 residues. The CDR3 loop reads CASSFSYEQYF. DNA for the CDR3: TGTGCCAGCAGTTTCAGCTACGAGCAGTACTTC.

V usage is TRBV28 and J usage is TRBJ2-5; 7 bases are shared with TRBD1. CDR3 size: 18 residues. The trim removed 3 bases at V and 1 base at J, leaving 14 bases unmatched. The germline gives CDR1 MDHEN, CDR2 SYDVKM. This CDR3 is CASSFFSTGVMLQETQYF. CDR3 DNA: TGTGCCAGCAGTTTTTTTAGCACAGGGGTAATGCTCCAAGAGACCCAGTACTTC.

This clone was seen a few times. The CDR3 DNA reads as TGTGCCAGCATGAGGAGCACAGATACGCAGTATTTT. This gives the protein CASMRSTDTQYF. This chain links TRBV6-6 with TRBJ2-3; D is undetermined. CDR1 MNHNY and CDR2 SVGAGI come from the germline V gene (reference sequence). Trimming cost V 7 bases and J 0 bases, with 5 bases left between them. The CDR3 is made up of 12 amino acids.

This clone was counted a few times. CDR3 loop: CASSLEQVIAAYGYTF. CDR3 in DNA: TGTGCCAGCAGCTTAGAACAGGTTATCGCCGCCTATGGCTACACCTTC. V is TRBV7-2 and J is TRBJ1-2, with D possibly matching TRBD1 (5 bases). The CDR3 length is 16 residues. Trimming stripped 1 base from V and 4 bases from J, with 16 bases between. Germline loops: CDR1 SGHTA, CDR2 FQGNSA.

The gene calls are TRBV11-3 and TRBJ2-1; TRBD2 is a possible D gene (5 bases). CDR1 and CDR2 from the germline V gene are SGHNT and YENEEA. This CDR3 is 15 amino acids long. V was cut by 2 bases and J by 5 bases, with 13 bases left in between. The CDR3 reads CASSLNQRRNNEQFF. The CDR3 DNA reads TGTGCCAGCAGCTTAAACCAGCGGAGGAACAATGAGCAGTTCTTC.

This clone was counted between two and nine times. V is TRBV7-2 and J is TRBJ2-1; 9 positions match TRBD2. Germline V gene lookup returns CDR1 SGHTA and CDR2 FQGNSA. This CDR3 is 16 amino acids long. Trimming took 4 bases from V and 4 from J; bases not matched to a gene: 8. Here the CDR3 DNA reads TGTGCCAGCAGCTCACAGACTAGCGGCAATTACAATGAGCAGTTCTTC. Its protein product is CASSSQTSGNYNEQFF.

V is TRBV7-9 and J is TRBJ2-1; TRBD2 aligns across 8 bases. With V trimmed by 3 bases and J by 2 bases, 3 bases remained unmatched. Germline lookup yields CDR1 SEHNR and CDR2 FQNEAQ (reference sequence). This CDR3 region has 15 residues. The CDR3 reads CASSFEGLAYNEQFF. The CDR3 coding sequence is TGTGCCAGCAGCTTCGAGGGACTAGCCTACAATGAGCAGTTCTTC.

The chain employs TRBV6-1 and TRBJ2-1, with 10 bases matching TRBD2. V lost 2 bases to trimming and J lost 4 bases; unmatched junction nucleotides: 11. The V gene's germline CDR1 is MNHNS and CDR2 SASEGT. The CDR3 is 18 residues long. The CDR3, as DNA: TGTGCCAGCAGTGAAATCATGCTAGCGGGAGCAGGGTACAATGAGCAGTTCTTC. Translation gives CASSEIMLAGAGYNEQFF.

This clone was detected only a few times. The rearrangement joins TRBV6-1 to TRBJ1-5, with D maybe TRBD1 (5 bases). The CDR3 sequence is 13 residues long. Trimming pared 3 bases from V and 2 bases from J, leaving 5 bases between. Germline CDR1 reads MNHNS; CDR2 reads SASEGT. In DNA form, the CDR3 reads TGTGCCAGCAGTGACAGGGGCAATCAGCCCCAGCATTTT. Translating it yields CASSDRGNQPQHF.

This clone was seen only a few times. V is TRBV15 and J is TRBJ1-1; D is uncertain. The V and J ends lost 0 bases and 11 bases respectively, with 16 bases between them. This CDR3 is built from 14 residues. Looked up from germline, CDR1 is LNHNV and CDR2 is YYDKDF (reference sequence). The CDR3: CATSRDSRRQPAFF. The CDR3 nucleotides are TGTGCCACCAGCAGAGACTCACGGCGGCAGCCGGCTTTCTTT.

The V call is TRBV4-1, the J call TRBJ2-3; 8 bases are shared with TRBD2. Germline assignment: CDR1 MGHRA and CDR2 YSYEKL. With 5 bases clipped from V and 1 base from J, the junction kept 8 bases outside the gene matches. This CDR3 is 16 amino acids long. CDR3 in DNA: TGCGCCAGCAGCTCCCGCGGTAGCGGGGGCACAGATACGCAGTATTTT. Translating it yields CASSSRGSGGTDTQYF.

The gene calls are TRBV10-3 and TRBJ2-5; D possibly corresponds to TRBD2 (6 bases). V was shortened by 2 bases and J by 1 base, with 8 bases between the two germline ends. The CDR3 consists of 14 residues. Germline values: CDR1 ENHRY, CDR2 SYGVKD. The CDR3 sequence: CAISEAAGQETQYF. The CDR3 DNA sequence: TGTGCCATCAGTGAGGCAGCGGGCCAAGAGACCCAGTACTTC.

This clone was seen a few times. The gene calls are TRBV5-5 and TRBJ2-4, with D unresolved. Germline loops: CDR1 SGHKS, CDR2 YYEKEE (reference sequence). The CDR3 has 17 residues. The V end was cut by 4 bases, the J end by 7 bases, with 24 bases between. CDR3 bases: TGTGCCAGCAGCGTCAGGTGGGATCTAACAGATGGGAACATTCAGTACTTC. Its translation is CASSVRWDLTDGNIQYF.